Below, one T cell receptor (beta chain) is given with its context. The data derive from a study of blood T cell repertoires in COVID-19. Using immunoSEQ multiplex PCR, the repertoire was profiled, and TCRdb retains in-frame clones only, with some absent. The data hold some 64,000 clones, with 79% observed a single time. This CDR3 region has 15 residues. Germline-derived CDR1 and CDR2 are SGHTA and FQGTGA. V was clipped by 5 bases and J by 4 bases; unmatched bases: 8. The specimen sequenced was peripheral blood. The chain carries TRBV7-3 and TRBJ2-1, with TRBD1 matching 7 bases. The sequence was obtained from a woman aged 55 to 70 with acute or convalescent COVID-19. CDR3 sequence reads: CASSPRGMEYNEQFF. CDR3 in DNA: TGTGCCAGCAGCCCCAGGGGGATGGAATACAATGAGCAGTTCTTC.